The rows below give T cell receptor beta chains drawn from one sample of a study of radiotherapy plus CTLA-4 blockade in lung cancer. Clones were read by immunoSEQ multiplex PCR, and TCRdb kept only the in-frame ones, dropping some. The profile covers more than 90,000 clones, with about four fifths appearing a single time and approximately 5% taken by the ten largest. Sequencing used peripheral blood, obtained from a patient treated with radiotherapy plus ipilimumab. The receptors were gathered from a human donor with non-small cell lung cancer who had a partial response to radiotherapy plus ipilimumab. Both conserved end residues are part of each CDR3. Fields, in order: J gene, V gene, clone size, D gene, CDR3 protein, CDR3 DNA. The D gene is left open where the match is weak. Rows may omit the clone size; those that give it use once, few, many or a size class.

J gene: TRBJ2-7
V gene: TRBV28
clone size: .
D gene: TRBD2
CDR3 protein: CASRIGSSGNPRYEQYF
CDR3 DNA: TGTGCCAGCAGGATAGGGTCTAGCGGGAACCCCCGCTACGAGCAGTACTTC

J gene: TRBJ1-6
V gene: TRBV5-4
clone size: .
D gene: .
CDR3 protein: CASSLDREHYNSPLHF
CDR3 DNA: TGTGCCAGCAGCTTGGACAGGGAGCATTACAATTCACCCCTCCACTTT

J gene: TRBJ2-3
V gene: TRBV5-4
clone size: .
D gene: .
CDR3 protein: CASSFRPGDRDTQYF
CDR3 DNA: TGTGCCAGCAGCTTCCGACCAGGTGATAGGGATACGCAGTATTTT

J gene: TRBJ2-2
V gene: TRBV19
clone size: .
D gene: .
CDR3 protein: CASSKVAGGVGELFF
CDR3 DNA: TGTGCCAGTAGTAAGGTAGCCGGAGGGGTCGGGGAGCTGTTTTTT

J gene: TRBJ2-2
V gene: TRBV28
clone size: .
D gene: .
CDR3 protein: CASRLAMNTGELFF
CDR3 DNA: TGTGCCAGCAGGCTAGCGATGAACACCGGGGAGCTGTTTTTT

J gene: TRBJ1-4
V gene: TRBV15
clone size: .
D gene: .
CDR3 protein: CATSRVVAREKLFF
CDR3 DNA: TGTGCCACCAGCAGAGTGGTTGCGAGGGAAAAACTGTTTTTT

J gene: TRBJ1-2
V gene: TRBV28
clone size: .
D gene: TRBD1
CDR3 protein: CASSYQGASGYTF
CDR3 DNA: TGTGCCAGCAGTTATCAGGGGGCCTCTGGCTACACCTTC

J gene: TRBJ2-3
V gene: TRBV30
clone size: .
D gene: .
CDR3 protein: CAWATQGSYTDTQYF
CDR3 DNA: TGTGCCTGGGCCACCCAGGGAAGTTACACAGATACGCAGTATTTT

J gene: TRBJ1-3
V gene: TRBV9
clone size: once
D gene: .
CDR3 protein: CASSEARASSGNTIYF
CDR3 DNA: TGTGCCAGCAGCGAGGCCAGGGCCAGCTCTGGAAACACCATATATTTT

J gene: TRBJ2-5
V gene: TRBV4-2
clone size: once
D gene: .
CDR3 protein: CASSVNWEASGTQYF
CDR3 DNA: TGTGCCAGCAGCGTAAATTGGGAGGCCTCGGGGACCCAGTACTTC

J gene: TRBJ1-3
V gene: TRBV9
clone size: .
D gene: .
CDR3 protein: CASSVSASSPGGNTIYF
CDR3 DNA: TGTGCCAGCAGCGTATCGGCCAGCTCACCGGGTGGAAACACCATATATTTT

J gene: TRBJ2-3
V gene: TRBV5-1
clone size: .
D gene: TRBD2
CDR3 protein: CASSLGELATSADTQYF
CDR3 DNA: TGCGCCAGCAGCTTGGGTGAACTAGCGACTTCCGCAGATACGCAGTATTTT

J gene: TRBJ2-1
V gene: TRBV27
clone size: once
D gene: TRBD2
CDR3 protein: CATSGGSGDEQFF
CDR3 DNA: TGTGCCACCAGTGGCGGGAGTGGGGATGAGCAGTTCTTC

J gene: TRBJ2-5
V gene: TRBV7-6
clone size: .
D gene: .
CDR3 protein: CASSLFGGETQYF
CDR3 DNA: TGTGCCAGCAGCTTATTCGGGGGAGAGACCCAGTACTTC

J gene: TRBJ2-7
V gene: TRBV29-1
clone size: .
D gene: .
CDR3 protein: CSGGGDSYEQYF
CDR3 DNA: TGCAGCGGGGGCGGGGACTCCTACGAGCAGTACTTC

J gene: TRBJ1-3
V gene: TRBV6-6
clone size: few
D gene: TRBD1
CDR3 protein: CASRRDRATGNTIYF
CDR3 DNA: TGTGCCAGCAGAAGGGACAGGGCCACTGGAAACACCATATATTTT

J gene: TRBJ1-1
V gene: TRBV5-1
clone size: few
D gene: .
CDR3 protein: CASSSGHQNTEAFF
CDR3 DNA: TGCGCCAGCAGCTCGGGACACCAGAACACTGAAGCTTTCTTT

J gene: TRBJ2-5
V gene: TRBV5-1
clone size: .
D gene: TRBD1
CDR3 protein: CASSYGTGGVETQYF
CDR3 DNA: TGCGCCAGCAGCTACGGGACAGGGGGTGTGGAGACCCAGTACTTC

J gene: TRBJ2-2
V gene: TRBV5-4
clone size: .
D gene: TRBD2
CDR3 protein: CASSLASGRNTGELFF
CDR3 DNA: TGTGCCAGCAGCCTTGCTAGCGGGAGGAACACCGGGGAGCTGTTTTTT

J gene: TRBJ2-5
V gene: TRBV4-1
clone size: .
D gene: TRBD2
CDR3 protein: CASSQDWARGSGRAIQETQYF
CDR3 DNA: TGCGCCAGCAGCCAAGATTGGGCGCGTGGGAGCGGGAGGGCCATCCAAGAGACCCAGTACTTC

J gene: TRBJ1-1
V gene: TRBV30
clone size: .
D gene: .
CDR3 protein: CAWRGGDTEAFF
CDR3 DNA: TGTGCCTGGAGAGGGGGGGACACTGAAGCTTTCTTT

J gene: TRBJ2-2
V gene: TRBV9
clone size: few
D gene: .
CDR3 protein: CASSSTTLGRELFF
CDR3 DNA: TGTGCCAGCAGCTCAACTACGCTCGGGAGGGAGCTGTTTTTT

J gene: TRBJ2-7
V gene: TRBV7-9
clone size: .
D gene: .
CDR3 protein: CASSLRMSPYEQYF
CDR3 DNA: TGTGCCAGCAGCTTACGTATGTCCCCCTACGAGCAGTACTTC

J gene: TRBJ2-1
V gene: TRBV4-3
clone size: .
D gene: TRBD2
CDR3 protein: CASSPQTSGRMNEQFF
CDR3 DNA: TGCGCCAGCAGCCCCCAGACTAGCGGGAGAATGAATGAGCAGTTCTTC

J gene: TRBJ2-7
V gene: TRBV28
clone size: .
D gene: .
CDR3 protein: CASSAGAGFVYEQYF
CDR3 DNA: TGTGCCAGCAGTGCGGGGGCCGGATTCGTCTACGAGCAGTACTTC

J gene: TRBJ2-2
V gene: TRBV5-8
clone size: .
D gene: TRBD1
CDR3 protein: CASSLGQGGGTGELFF
CDR3 DNA: TGTGCCAGCAGCCTCGGACAGGGTGGGGGCACCGGGGAGCTGTTTTTT

J gene: TRBJ2-2
V gene: TRBV7-7
clone size: .
D gene: TRBD2
CDR3 protein: CASSLAPSGGELFF
CDR3 DNA: TGTGCTAGCAGCTTAGCACCTAGCGGCGGGGAGCTGTTTTTT

J gene: TRBJ1-2
V gene: TRBV2
clone size: .
D gene: TRBD1
CDR3 protein: CASREIDRGGYGYTF
CDR3 DNA: TGTGCCAGCCGGGAGATCGACAGGGGGGGCTATGGCTACACCTTC

J gene: TRBJ2-3
V gene: TRBV5-1
clone size: .
D gene: .
CDR3 protein: CASSLEGRITQYF
CDR3 DNA: TGCGCCAGCAGCTTGGAGGGGCGGATTACGCAGTATTTT

J gene: TRBJ2-3
V gene: TRBV7-9
clone size: .
D gene: .
CDR3 protein: CASSLVQGADTQYF
CDR3 DNA: TGTGCCAGCAGCTTAGTCCAGGGCGCAGATACGCAGTATTTT

J gene: TRBJ1-1
V gene: TRBV5-4
clone size: .
D gene: TRBD1
CDR3 protein: CASSQDRQGPEAFF
CDR3 DNA: TGTGCCAGCAGCCAGGATCGACAGGGACCTGAAGCTTTCTTT

J gene: TRBJ2-7
V gene: TRBV27
clone size: .
D gene: .
CDR3 protein: CASSLGAAGTYEQYF
CDR3 DNA: TGTGCCAGCAGTTTGGGGGCCGCAGGGACGTACGAGCAGTACTTC

J gene: TRBJ1-1
V gene: TRBV10-3
clone size: .
D gene: TRBD1
CDR3 protein: CAIRDRVGAEAFF
CDR3 DNA: TGTGCCATCAGGGACAGGGTAGGCGCTGAAGCTTTCTTT

J gene: TRBJ2-6
V gene: TRBV5-1
clone size: .
D gene: TRBD1
CDR3 protein: CASTPFSGTGGISGANVLTF
CDR3 DNA: TGCGCCAGCACCCCCTTTTCCGGGACAGGGGGGATCTCTGGGGCCAACGTCCTGACTTTC

J gene: TRBJ2-1
V gene: TRBV6-6
clone size: .
D gene: .
CDR3 protein: CASTTGTYNEQFF
CDR3 DNA: TGTGCCAGTACTACAGGCACCTACAATGAGCAGTTCTTC

J gene: TRBJ2-5
V gene: TRBV2
clone size: .
D gene: .
CDR3 protein: CASLWGVGGTQYF
CDR3 DNA: TGTGCCAGCTTGTGGGGGGTGGGAGGGACCCAGTACTTC

J gene: TRBJ2-7
V gene: TRBV28
clone size: .
D gene: .
CDR3 protein: CASSLRTAQSSYEQYF
CDR3 DNA: TGTGCCAGCAGTTTGAGGACAGCCCAGAGCTCCTACGAGCAGTACTTC

J gene: TRBJ2-7
V gene: TRBV27
clone size: .
D gene: TRBD2
CDR3 protein: CASSFLRKSGRAAEQYF
CDR3 DNA: TGTGCCAGCAGTTTCCTCAGAAAGAGCGGGAGGGCAGCCGAGCAGTACTTC

J gene: TRBJ1-2
V gene: TRBV28
clone size: few
D gene: TRBD1
CDR3 protein: CASSSTRQGNPSF
CDR3 DNA: TGTGCCAGCAGTTCAACCCGACAGGGCAACCCCTCCTTC

J gene: TRBJ1-5
V gene: TRBV19
clone size: .
D gene: .
CDR3 protein: CASSRGGVDNQPQHF
CDR3 DNA: TGTGCCAGTAGTCGCGGAGGGGTGGACAATCAGCCCCAGCATTTT

J gene: TRBJ2-5
V gene: TRBV18
clone size: .
D gene: TRBD1
CDR3 protein: CASSHDRGYQETQYF
CDR3 DNA: TGTGCCAGCTCACACGACAGGGGCTACCAAGAGACCCAGTACTTC

J gene: TRBJ2-1
V gene: TRBV28
clone size: .
D gene: TRBD2
CDR3 protein: CASKGGTSGRTRNEQFF
CDR3 DNA: TGTGCCAGCAAGGGAGGGACTAGCGGGAGAACCCGGAATGAGCAGTTCTTC

J gene: TRBJ1-4
V gene: TRBV28
clone size: .
D gene: TRBD1
CDR3 protein: CASSSKKGARANEKLFF
CDR3 DNA: TGTGCCAGCAGTTCCAAGAAGGGGGCGCGGGCTAATGAAAAACTGTTTTTT

J gene: TRBJ2-5
V gene: TRBV11-2
clone size: .
D gene: TRBD2
CDR3 protein: CASSPPSPGGGQETQYF
CDR3 DNA: TGTGCCAGCAGCCCCCCCAGCCCGGGAGGAGGACAAGAGACCCAGTACTTC

J gene: TRBJ2-1
V gene: TRBV5-5
clone size: .
D gene: .
CDR3 protein: CASSLAWAGWSEQFF
CDR3 DNA: TGTGCCAGCAGCTTGGCTTGGGCAGGGTGGAGTGAGCAGTTCTTC

J gene: TRBJ2-2
V gene: TRBV19
clone size: .
D gene: .
CDR3 protein: CASSAGMNTGELFF
CDR3 DNA: TGTGCCAGTAGTGCGGGCATGAACACCGGGGAGCTGTTTTTT

J gene: TRBJ2-2
V gene: TRBV11-2
clone size: .
D gene: .
CDR3 protein: CASSFGGNTGELFF
CDR3 DNA: TGTGCCAGCAGCTTTGGAGGGAACACCGGGGAGCTGTTTTTT

J gene: TRBJ1-1
V gene: TRBV27
clone size: .
D gene: TRBD1
CDR3 protein: CASSDRGPTEAFF
CDR3 DNA: TGTGCCAGTTCGGACAGGGGGCCTACTGAAGCTTTCTTT

J gene: TRBJ2-7
V gene: TRBV6-1
clone size: few
D gene: .
CDR3 protein: CASSEGGSFPYEQYF
CDR3 DNA: TGTGCCAGCAGTGAAGGTGGCAGTTTCCCATACGAGCAGTACTTC

J gene: TRBJ2-2
V gene: TRBV7-8
clone size: .
D gene: TRBD2
CDR3 protein: CASSFAGGGTGELFF
CDR3 DNA: TGTGCCAGCAGCTTTGCGGGAGGGGGCACCGGGGAGCTGTTTTTT

J gene: TRBJ2-3
V gene: TRBV4-2
clone size: .
D gene: .
CDR3 protein: CASSQDRASYTDTQYF
CDR3 DNA: TGTGCCAGCAGCCAAGATCGCGCTAGCTATACAGATACGCAGTATTTT

J gene: TRBJ1-1
V gene: TRBV29-1
clone size: .
D gene: .
CDR3 protein: CSVAIQENTEAFF
CDR3 DNA: TGCAGCGTTGCAATTCAGGAGAACACTGAAGCTTTCTTT

J gene: TRBJ2-3
V gene: TRBV28
clone size: .
D gene: TRBD2
CDR3 protein: CASSSSIRLAGTDTQYF
CDR3 DNA: TGTGCCAGCAGTTCTTCTATCAGACTAGCGGGGACAGATACGCAGTATTTT

J gene: TRBJ2-3
V gene: TRBV27
clone size: .
D gene: TRBD2
CDR3 protein: CASSLSGGSYTDTQYF
CDR3 DNA: TGTGCCAGCAGTTTATCTGGCGGGAGCTATACAGATACGCAGTATTTT